This record covers a single TCR beta chain. This specimen belongs to a study of response to subunit inactivated influenza vaccine. This CDR3 comprises 15 residues. From germline, CDR1 is MNHNS and CDR2 SASEGT. V shed 6 bases, J shed 6 bases, and the junction held 7 bases outside the gene matches. TCRdb recomputed calls from the RT-PCR reads with MiXCR, one row per CDR3 protein. The data show about 700,000 distinct CDR3 sequences, approximately 15% seen once. Specimen: PBMCs from blood, collected about 14 days before vaccination. This TCR was sampled from a man aged 50 or older who received an inactivated influenza vaccine. This chain links TRBV6-1 with TRBJ2-1, with TRBD1 matching over 11 bases. The CDR3, as DNA: TGTGCCAGCAGCGCCGGACAGGGGGCGAGCAATGAGCAGTTCTTC. Encoded protein: CASSAGQGASNEQFF.